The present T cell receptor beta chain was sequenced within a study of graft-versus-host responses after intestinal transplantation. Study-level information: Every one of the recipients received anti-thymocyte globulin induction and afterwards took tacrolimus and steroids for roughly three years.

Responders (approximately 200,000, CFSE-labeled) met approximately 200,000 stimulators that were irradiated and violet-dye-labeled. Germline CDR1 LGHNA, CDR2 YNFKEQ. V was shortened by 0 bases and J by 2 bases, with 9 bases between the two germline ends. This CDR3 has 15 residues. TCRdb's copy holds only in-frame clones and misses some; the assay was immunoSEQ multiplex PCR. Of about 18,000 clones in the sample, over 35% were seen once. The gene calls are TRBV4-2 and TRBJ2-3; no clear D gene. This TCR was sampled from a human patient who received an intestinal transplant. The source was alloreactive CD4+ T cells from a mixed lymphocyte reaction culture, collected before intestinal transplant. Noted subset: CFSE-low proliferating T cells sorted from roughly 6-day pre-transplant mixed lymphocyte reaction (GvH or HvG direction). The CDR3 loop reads CASSQEELNTDTQYF. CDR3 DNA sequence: TGTGCCAGCAGCCAAGAAGAGCTAAACACAGATACGCAGTATTTT.